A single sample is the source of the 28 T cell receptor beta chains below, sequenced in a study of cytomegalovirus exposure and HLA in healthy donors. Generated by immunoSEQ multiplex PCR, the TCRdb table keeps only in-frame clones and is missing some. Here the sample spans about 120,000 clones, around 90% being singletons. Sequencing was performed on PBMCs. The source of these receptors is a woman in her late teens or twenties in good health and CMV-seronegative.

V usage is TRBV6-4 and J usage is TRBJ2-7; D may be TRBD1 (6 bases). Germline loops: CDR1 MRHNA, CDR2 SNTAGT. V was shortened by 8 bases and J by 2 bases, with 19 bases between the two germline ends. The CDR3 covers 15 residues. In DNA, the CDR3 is TGTGCCAGCGACGCCCATAGACAGGAAACCTACGAGCAGTACTTC. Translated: CASDAHRQETYEQYF.

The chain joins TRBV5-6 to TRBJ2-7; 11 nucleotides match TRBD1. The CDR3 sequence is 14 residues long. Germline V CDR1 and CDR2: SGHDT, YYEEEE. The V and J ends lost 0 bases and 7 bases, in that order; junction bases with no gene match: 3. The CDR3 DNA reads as TGTGCCAGCAGCTTGGTGGGACAGGGGGGGGAGCAGTACTTC. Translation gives CASSLVGQGGEQYF. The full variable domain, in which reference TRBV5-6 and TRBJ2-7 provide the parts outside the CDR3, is DAGVTQSPTHLIKTRGQQVTLRCSPKSGHDTVSWYQQALGQGPQFIFQYYEEEERQRGNFPDRFSGHQFPNYSSELNVNALLLGDSALYLCASSLVGQGGEQYFGPGTRLTVT.

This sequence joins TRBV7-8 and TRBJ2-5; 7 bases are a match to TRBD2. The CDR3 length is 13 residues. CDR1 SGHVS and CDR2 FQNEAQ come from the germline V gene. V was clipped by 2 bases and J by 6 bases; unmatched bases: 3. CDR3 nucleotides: TGTGCCAGCAGCTTAAGGGAGGGCCAGACCCAGTACTTC. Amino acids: CASSLREGQTQYF. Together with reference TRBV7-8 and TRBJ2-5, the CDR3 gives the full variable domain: GAGVSQSPRYKVAKRGQDVALRCDPISGHVSLFWYQQALGQGPEFLTYFQNEAQLDKSGLPSDRFFAERPEGSVSTLKIQRTQQEDSAVYLCASSLREGQTQYFGPGTRLLVL.

The CDR3 spells CASSYRGKNTGELFF. The DNA for the CDR3 is TGTGCCAGCAGTTACAGGGGGAAGAACACCGGGGAGCTGTTTTTT. The chain combines TRBV6-5 with TRBJ2-2, with D perhaps matching TRBD1 (6 bases). From germline, CDR1 is MNHEY and CDR2 SVGAGI. V was trimmed by 2 bases and J by 1 base, leaving 8 bases between them. This CDR3 has 15 residues.

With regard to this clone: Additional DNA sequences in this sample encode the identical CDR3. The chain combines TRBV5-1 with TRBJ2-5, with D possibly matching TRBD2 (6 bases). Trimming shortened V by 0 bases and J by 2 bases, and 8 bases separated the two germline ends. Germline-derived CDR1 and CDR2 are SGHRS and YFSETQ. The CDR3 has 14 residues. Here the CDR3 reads CASSLAGGQETQYF. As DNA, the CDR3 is TGCGCCAGCAGCTTGGCCGGGGGTCAAGAGACCCAGTACTTC.

CDR3 in amino acids: CASSLRGTGANVLTF. The CDR3 DNA follows: TGTGCCAGCAGCTTGAGGGGTACTGGGGCCAACGTCCTGACTTTC. V gene TRBV5-8 combines with J gene TRBJ2-6; TRBD1 is a possible D gene (5 bases). CDR3 length equals 15 residues. The germline V and J ends were trimmed by 1 base and 2 bases, with 7 bases remaining between them. The germline V gene encodes CDR1 SGHTS and CDR2 YDEGEE.

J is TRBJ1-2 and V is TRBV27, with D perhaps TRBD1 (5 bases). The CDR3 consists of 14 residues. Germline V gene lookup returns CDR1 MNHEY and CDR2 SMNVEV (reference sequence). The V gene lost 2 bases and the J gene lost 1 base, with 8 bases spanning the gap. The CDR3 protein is CASSLRGFNYGYTF. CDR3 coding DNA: TGTGCCAGCAGTTTAAGGGGTTTTAACTATGGCTACACCTTC.

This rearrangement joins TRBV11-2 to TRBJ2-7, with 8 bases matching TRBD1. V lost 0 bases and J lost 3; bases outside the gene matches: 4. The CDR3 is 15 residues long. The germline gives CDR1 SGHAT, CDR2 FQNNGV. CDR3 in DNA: TGTGCCAGCAGCTTAGAAGGACAGGGAATCTACGAGCAGTACTTC. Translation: CASSLEGQGIYEQYF.

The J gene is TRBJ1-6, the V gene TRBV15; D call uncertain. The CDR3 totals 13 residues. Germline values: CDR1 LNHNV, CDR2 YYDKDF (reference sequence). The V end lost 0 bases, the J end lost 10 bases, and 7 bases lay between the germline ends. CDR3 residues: CATSRERESPLHF. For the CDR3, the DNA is TGTGCCACCAGCAGAGAGCGGGAGTCACCCCTCCACTTT.

The CDR3 DNA sequence: TGTGCCAGCAGTTTACCCCGGGACAGTTTTGAAGCTTTCTTT. Translating gives CASSLPRDSFEAFF. This chain connects TRBV28 to TRBJ1-1; 7 nucleotides match TRBD1. In germline, CDR1 is MDHEN, CDR2 SYDVKM. The CDR3 runs to 14 residues. The J segment lost 7 bases and the V segment lost 2 bases, leaving 7 bases of the junction unmatched.

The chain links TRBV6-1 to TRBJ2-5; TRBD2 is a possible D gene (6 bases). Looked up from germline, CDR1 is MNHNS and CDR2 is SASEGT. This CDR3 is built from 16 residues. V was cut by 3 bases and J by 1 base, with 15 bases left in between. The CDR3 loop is CASSDGIAAPQETQYF. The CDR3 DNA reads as TGTGCCAGCAGTGATGGGATAGCGGCTCCCCAAGAGACCCAGTACTTC.

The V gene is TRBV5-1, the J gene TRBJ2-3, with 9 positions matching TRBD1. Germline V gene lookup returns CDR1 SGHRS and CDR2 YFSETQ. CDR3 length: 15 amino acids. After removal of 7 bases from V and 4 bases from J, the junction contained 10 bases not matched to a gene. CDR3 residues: CASRTRDRVPDTQYF. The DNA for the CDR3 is TGCGCCAGCCGTACCCGGGACAGGGTCCCAGATACGCAGTATTTT.

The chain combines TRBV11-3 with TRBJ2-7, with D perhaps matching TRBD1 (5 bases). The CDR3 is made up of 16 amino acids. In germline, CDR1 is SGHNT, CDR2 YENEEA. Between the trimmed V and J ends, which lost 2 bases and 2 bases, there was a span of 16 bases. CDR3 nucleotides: TGTGCCAGCAGCTTAAGTGGGAAGGGGCTACCCTACGAGCAGTACTTC. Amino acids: CASSLSGKGLPYEQYF.

CDR3 residues: CASSLSGNTEAFF. The CDR3 DNA sequence: TGTGCCAGCAGCTTATCGGGGAACACTGAAGCTTTCTTT. This sequence joins TRBV11-2 and TRBJ1-1; D is unresolved. The CDR3 consists of 13 residues. V was shortened by 2 bases and J by 1 base, with 5 bases between the two germline ends. Per the germline V gene, CDR1 is SGHAT and CDR2 is FQNNGV. Full variable domain (remainder filled in from reference TRBV11-2 and TRBJ1-1): EAGVAQSPRYKIIEKRQSVAFWCNPISGHATLYWYQQILGQGPKLLIQFQNNGVVDDSQLPKDRFSAERLKGVDSTLKIQPAKLEDSAVYLCASSLSGNTEAFFGQGTRLTVV.

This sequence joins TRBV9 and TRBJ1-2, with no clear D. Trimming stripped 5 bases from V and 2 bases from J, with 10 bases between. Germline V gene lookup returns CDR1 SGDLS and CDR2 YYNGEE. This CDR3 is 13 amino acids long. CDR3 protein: CASRHTENYGYTF. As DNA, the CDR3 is TGTGCCAGCAGGCATACAGAGAACTATGGCTACACCTTC.

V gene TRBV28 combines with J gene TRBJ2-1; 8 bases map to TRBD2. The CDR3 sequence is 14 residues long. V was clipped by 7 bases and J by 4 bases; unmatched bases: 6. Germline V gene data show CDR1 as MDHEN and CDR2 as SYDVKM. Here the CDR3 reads CASISGTGYNEQFF. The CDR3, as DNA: TGTGCCAGCATTAGCGGGACTGGGTACAATGAGCAGTTCTTC.

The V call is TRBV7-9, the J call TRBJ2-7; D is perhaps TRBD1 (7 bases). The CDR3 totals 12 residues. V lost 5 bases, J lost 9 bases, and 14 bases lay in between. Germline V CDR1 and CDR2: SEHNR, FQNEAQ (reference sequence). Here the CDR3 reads CASSPQGEVQYF. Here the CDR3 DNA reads TGTGCCAGCAGCCCGCAGGGGGAGGTGCAGTACTTC. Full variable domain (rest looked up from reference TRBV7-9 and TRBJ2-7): DTGVSQNPRHKITKRGQNVTFRCDPISEHNRLYWYRQTLGQGPEFLTYFQNEAQLEKSRLLSDRFSAERPKGSFSTLEIQRTEQGDSAMYLCASSPQGEVQYFGPGTRLTVT.

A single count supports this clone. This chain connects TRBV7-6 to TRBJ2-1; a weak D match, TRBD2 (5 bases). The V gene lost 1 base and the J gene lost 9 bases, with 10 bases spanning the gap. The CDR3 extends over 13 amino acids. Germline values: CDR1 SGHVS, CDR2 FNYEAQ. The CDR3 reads CASSLGLALEQFF. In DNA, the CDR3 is TGTGCCAGCAGCTTAGGGCTAGCTCTTGAGCAGTTCTTC. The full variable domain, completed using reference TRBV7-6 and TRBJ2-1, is GAGVSQSPRYKVTKRGQDVALRCDPISGHVSLYWYRQALGQGPEFLTYFNYEAQQDKSGLPNDRFSAERPEGSISTLTIQRTEQRDSAMYRCASSLGLALEQFFGPGTRLTVL.

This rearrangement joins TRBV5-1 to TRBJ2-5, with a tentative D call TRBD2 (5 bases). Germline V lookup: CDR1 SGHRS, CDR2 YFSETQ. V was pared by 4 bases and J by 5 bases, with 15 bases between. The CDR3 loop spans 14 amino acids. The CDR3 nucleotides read TGCGCCAGCAGCCAACGACTAACCGGGGAGACCCAGTACTTC. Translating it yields CASSQRLTGETQYF.

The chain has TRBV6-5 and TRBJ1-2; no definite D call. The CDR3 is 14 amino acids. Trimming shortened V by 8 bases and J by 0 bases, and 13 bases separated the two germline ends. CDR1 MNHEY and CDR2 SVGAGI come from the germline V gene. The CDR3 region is CASQNPTANYGYTF. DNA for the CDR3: TGTGCCAGCCAAAACCCTACAGCTAACTATGGCTACACCTTC.

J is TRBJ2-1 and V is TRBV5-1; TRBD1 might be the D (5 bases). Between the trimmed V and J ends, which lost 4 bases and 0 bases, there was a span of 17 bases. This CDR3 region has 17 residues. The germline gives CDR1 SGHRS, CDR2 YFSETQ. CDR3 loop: CASSVDLPGYSYNEQFF. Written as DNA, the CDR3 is TGCGCCAGCAGCGTCGACCTTCCAGGGTACTCCTACAATGAGCAGTTCTTC.

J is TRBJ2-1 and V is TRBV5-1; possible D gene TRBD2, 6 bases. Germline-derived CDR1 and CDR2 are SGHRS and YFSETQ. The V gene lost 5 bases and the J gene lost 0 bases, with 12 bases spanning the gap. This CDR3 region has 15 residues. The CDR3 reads CASSRDGSSYNEQFF. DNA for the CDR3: TGCGCCAGCAGTCGGGACGGGAGCTCCTACAATGAGCAGTTCTTC. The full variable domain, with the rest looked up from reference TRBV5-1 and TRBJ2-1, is KAGVTQTPRYLIKTRGQQVTLSCSPISGHRSVSWYQQTPGQGLQFLFEYFSETQRNKGNFPGRFSGRQFSNSRSEMNVSTLELGDSALYLCASSRDGSSYNEQFFGPGTRLTVL.

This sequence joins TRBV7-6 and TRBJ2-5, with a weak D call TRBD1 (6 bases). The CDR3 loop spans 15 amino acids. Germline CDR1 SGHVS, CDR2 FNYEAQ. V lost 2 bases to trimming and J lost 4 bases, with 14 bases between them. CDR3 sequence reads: CASSLPQGSGETQYF. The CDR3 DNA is TGTGCCAGCAGCTTACCACAGGGCTCCGGAGAGACCCAGTACTTC.

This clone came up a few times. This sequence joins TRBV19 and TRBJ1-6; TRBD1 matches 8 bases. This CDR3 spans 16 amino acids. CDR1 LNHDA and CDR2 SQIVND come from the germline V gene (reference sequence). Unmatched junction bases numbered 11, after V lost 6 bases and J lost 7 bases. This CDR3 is CASSRRQGTTNSPLHF. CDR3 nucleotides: TGTGCCAGTAGCCGTCGACAGGGGACCACGAATTCACCCCTCCACTTT.

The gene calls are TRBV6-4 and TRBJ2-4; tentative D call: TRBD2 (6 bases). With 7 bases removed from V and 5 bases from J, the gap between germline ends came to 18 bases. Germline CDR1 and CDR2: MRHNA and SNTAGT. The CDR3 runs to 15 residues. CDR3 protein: CASKPGLLGENIQYF. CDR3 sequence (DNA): TGTGCCAGCAAACCGGGACTCCTTGGGGAAAACATTCAGTACTTC.

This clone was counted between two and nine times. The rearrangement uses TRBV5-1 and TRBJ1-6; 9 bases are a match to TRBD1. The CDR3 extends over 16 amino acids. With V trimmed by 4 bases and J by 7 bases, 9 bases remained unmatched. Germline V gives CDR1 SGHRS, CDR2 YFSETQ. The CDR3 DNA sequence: TGCGCCAGCAGCACCCAAACAGGGACAGGGAATTCACCCCTCCACTTT. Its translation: CASSTQTGTGNSPLHF. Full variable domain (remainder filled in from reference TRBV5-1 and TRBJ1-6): KAGVTQTPRYLIKTRGQQVTLSCSPISGHRSVSWYQQTPGQGLQFLFEYFSETQRNKGNFPGRFSGRQFSNSRSEMNVSTLELGDSALYLCASSTQTGTGNSPLHFGNGTRLTVT.

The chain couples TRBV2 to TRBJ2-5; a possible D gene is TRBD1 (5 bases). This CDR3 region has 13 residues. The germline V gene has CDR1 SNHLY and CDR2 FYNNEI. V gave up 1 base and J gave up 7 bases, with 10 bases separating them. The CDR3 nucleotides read TGTGCCAGCAGTGAAGAATGGGGCGGGACCCAGTACTTC. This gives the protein CASSEEWGGTQYF.

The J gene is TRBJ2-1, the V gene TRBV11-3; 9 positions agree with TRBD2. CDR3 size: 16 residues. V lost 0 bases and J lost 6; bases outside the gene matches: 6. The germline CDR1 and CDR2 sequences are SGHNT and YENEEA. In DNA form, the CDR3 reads TGTGCCAGCAGCTTAGATTCGCTAGCGGGAACCAATGAGCAGTTCTTC. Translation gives CASSLDSLAGTNEQFF.